This T cell receptor (beta chain) comes out of a study of T cells in Graves' hyperthyroidism and ophthalmopathy. Study-wide results and limits: Ophthalmopathy was separated from stable hyperthyroidism by a 13 V-J model. The model identified upcoming ophthalmopathy a median approximately six months ahead of onset.

The length of the CDR3 is 15 residues. With 4 bases clipped from V and 10 bases from J, the junction kept 8 bases outside the gene matches. Germline V gives CDR1 SGDLS, CDR2 YYNGEE. This clonotype was recorded a few times. Its antigen is undetermined. TCR beta CDR3 region amplification was performed from RNA transcripts. The primer set for the first-round RT-PCR of the TCR CDR3 was HTBI. One entry per CDR3 protein results from TCRdb running MiXCR on the multiplex PCR reads. The sample contains about 380,000 distinct CDR3 sequences, around 15% of which appear only once. Patients with uncontrolled infections, other autoimmune diseases, pregnancy or lactation were excluded.

The V call is TRBV9, the J call TRBJ2-1, with 13 bases fitting TRBD2. This TCR was recovered from a woman in her 30s with Graves' ophthalmopathy. Sequenced material: blood. The CDR3 DNA sequence: TGTGCCAGCAGCTCTGGGACTAGCGGGGAGGGGGAGCAGTTCTTC. This codes for CASSSGTSGEGEQFF. The variable domain in full, with the rest retrieved from reference TRBV9 and TRBJ2-1, is DSGVTQTPKHLITATGQRVTLRCSPRSGDLSVYWYQQSLDQGLQFLIQYYNGEERAKGNILERFSAQQFPDLHSELNLSSLELGDSALYFCASSSGTSGEGEQFFGPGTRLTVL.